Given below is one T cell receptor (beta chain) in context. The antigen is not known. The CDR3 is made up of 13 amino acids. The germline CDR1 and CDR2 sequences are SGHNT and YENEEA. V lost 5 bases and J 3 bases, leaving 7 bases between the germline ends. This entry comes from a study of cytomegalovirus exposure and HLA in healthy donors. Findings and limits, study-wide: Donors were assumed by presence/absence analyses to have roughly uniform sequencing depth. TRBV6-2, TRBV6-3 and some other V segments were excluded as indistinguishable.

Primers included in the PCR were 60 Vbeta and 13 Jbeta primers. Clones were sequenced by immunoSEQ multiplex PCR, and TCRdb holds only the in-frame ones, with some missing. The data contain approximately 84,000 clones, 74% of them singletons. This rearrangement joins TRBV11-3 to TRBJ2-2; D perhaps matches TRBD1 (5 bases). Sequenced input: PBMCs. This receptor was obtained from a man aged 40-49 years in good health and CMV-seropositive. The CDR3 DNA reads TGTGCCAGCAGCCAAGGGGACACCGGGGAGCTGTTTTTT. Residues: CASSQGDTGELFF.